This T cell receptor beta chain was captured in a study of blood T cell repertoires in COVID-19. The CDR3 runs 14 residues. Germline values: CDR1 SGHRS, CDR2 YFSETQ. Losses at the gene ends were 0 bases for V and 8 bases for J; bases not matched to a gene: 4. The table came from immunoSEQ multiplex PCR; TCRdb's copy has only in-frame clones and leaves some out. Here the sample spans about 50,000 clones, 89% being singletons. The origin of this receptor is a human donor in a cohort sampled during active COVID-19. The sample consisted of peripheral blood. The gene calls are TRBV5-1 and TRBJ1-2; 10 bases map to TRBD1. The CDR3 sequence is CASSLGQGAEGYTF. The CDR3 DNA sequence: TGCGCCAGCAGCTTGGGACAGGGGGCGGAAGGCTACACCTTC.